Below, 16 T cell receptor beta chains from the same sample are listed, as sequenced in a study of T-cell reconstitution after alpha-beta-depleted transplantation in children. It was with unique molecular identifiers that the TCRbeta library was prepared. TCRdb processed the PCR reads anew with MiXCR; each CDR3 protein has one entry. The sample yields some 300,000 distinct CDR3 sequences, 10% seen once. This specimen consisted of PBMCs from the stem cell graft donor, obtained from the stem cell graft. The receptors originated from a human donor who donated a stem cell graft to a child with acute lymphoblastic leukemia.

This chain links TRBV27 with TRBJ2-7, with TRBD2 matching over 12 bases. Per germline, CDR1 MNHEY and CDR2 SMNVEV (reference sequence). Trimming removed 5 bases from V and 7 bases from J; junction bases left unmatched: 9. The CDR3 consists of 15 residues. This chain's CDR3 is CASSPLLAGGEEQYF. In nucleotides, the CDR3 is TGTGCCAGCAGTCCGTTACTAGCGGGAGGAGAAGAGCAGTACTTC.

This clonotype was seen a handful of times. The chain joins TRBV20-1 to TRBJ1-2; tentative D call: TRBD1 (6 bases). The V gene's germline CDR1 is DFQATT and CDR2 SNEGSKA (reference sequence). The CDR3 contains 15 residues. V was cut by 0 bases and J by 8 bases, with 19 bases left in between. The CDR3 is CSARDRVTGMGGYTF. The CDR3 coding sequence is TGCAGTGCTAGAGATAGAGTTACAGGGATGGGGGGCTACACCTTC.

This sequence joins TRBV5-1 and TRBJ2-3; D is perhaps TRBD2 (5 bases). This CDR3 is 16 amino acids long. Trimming shortened V by 2 bases and J by 5 bases, and 18 bases separated the two germline ends. Germline-derived CDR1 and CDR2 are SGHRS and YFSETQ. The CDR3 sequence is CASSFQASRAGDTQYF. CDR3 bases: TGCGCCAGCAGCTTCCAGGCTAGCCGAGCTGGAGATACGCAGTATTTT.

The chain combines TRBV6-1 with TRBJ2-7; D not resolved. The germline CDR1 and CDR2 sequences are MNHNS and SASEGT. V lost 0 bases and J 3 bases, leaving 15 bases between the germline ends. This CDR3 is built from 16 residues. The DNA of the CDR3 is TGTGCCAGCAGTGAAGCGGGATCTGTCGGGCTCTACGAGCAGTACTTC. Translation gives CASSEAGSVGLYEQYF.

In its sample, this clonotype was seen a few times. V and J are TRBV4-1 and TRBJ2-6, with D possibly being TRBD2 (6 bases). CDR3 size: 16 residues. Trimming shortened V by 4 bases and J by 4 bases, and 14 bases separated the two germline ends. Germline V gene lookup returns CDR1 MGHRA and CDR2 YSYEKL. This chain's CDR3 is CASSPGWGEGANVLTF. CDR3 sequence (DNA): TGCGCCAGCAGCCCAGGTTGGGGGGAGGGGGCCAACGTCCTGACTTTC.

This clonotype was observed many times. This chain connects TRBV7-2 to TRBJ2-2; D uncertain. Per the germline V gene, CDR1 is SGHTA and CDR2 is FQGNSA. The CDR3 has 13 amino acids. Trimming left V 4 bases short and J 8 bases short, with 11 bases between. DNA of the CDR3: TGTGCCAGCAGCTCCTCCAGTTGGGGGGAGCTGTTTTTT. It is translated as CASSSSSWGELFF.

This clonotype appeared many times. The rearrangement links TRBV9 to TRBJ1-3; TRBD1 matches 9 bases. The germline V gene has CDR1 SGDLS and CDR2 YYNGEE. Germline trimming cut 3 bases from V and 4 bases from J; bases unmatched to any gene: 5. The CDR3 sequence is 15 residues long. The CDR3 region has the DNA TGTGCCAGCAGCGGGACAGGGGCAGCCGGAAACACCATATATTTT. Its translation: CASSGTGAAGNTIYF.

There are many counts of this clonotype. This rearrangement joins TRBV5-1 to TRBJ1-5, with D perhaps matching TRBD1 (6 bases). The V end was cut by 0 bases, the J end by 3 bases, with 10 bases between. Germline V gives CDR1 SGHRS, CDR2 YFSETQ. This CDR3 has 15 amino acids. The CDR3 nucleotides are TGCGCCAGCAGCTTGGTGGCAGGGGACAATCAGCCCCAGCATTTT. It translates to CASSLVAGDNQPQHF.

In this sample, this clonotype turned up a few times. The chain employs TRBV6-2 or TRBV6-3 and TRBJ2-7; unclear D gene. This CDR3 region has 15 residues. Germline V gene data show CDR1 as MNHEY and CDR2 as SVGEGT. V lost 0 bases and J 3 bases, leaving 12 bases between the germline ends. CDR3 coding DNA: TGTGCCAGCAGTTACTCAGGAACGACGGGCTACGAGCAGTACTTC. Translated: CASSYSGTTGYEQYF.

This clonotype was detected a few times. The chain is built from TRBV28 and TRBJ2-1; no firm D call. Germline V gene data show CDR1 as MDHEN and CDR2 as SYDVKM. CDR3 length: 12 amino acids. Trimming took 10 bases from V and 0 from J, leaving 7 bases between them. CDR3 in DNA: TGTGCCACCTTGGGCTCCTACAATGAGCAGTTCTTC. It yields the protein CATLGSYNEQFF.

This clonotype was observed a handful of times. The gene calls are TRBV7-2 and TRBJ2-1; no clear D. In germline, CDR1 is SGHTA, CDR2 FQGNSA. The CDR3 is made up of 13 amino acids. With 2 bases removed from V and 8 bases from J, the gap between germline ends came to 10 bases. The CDR3 DNA reads TGTGCCAGCAGCTTAAACCATGCCGATGAGCAGTTCTTC. Its protein is CASSLNHADEQFF.

This clonotype was detected ten times or more. This chain joins TRBV5-1 and TRBJ2-1; D is ambiguous. Trimming stripped 0 bases from V and 10 bases from J, with 8 bases between. Per germline, CDR1 SGHRS and CDR2 YFSETQ. CDR3 size: 12 residues. The CDR3 coding sequence is TGCGCCAGCAGCTTGGTCGACTCCGAGCAGTTCTTC. It translates to CASSLVDSEQFF.

The gene calls are TRBV28 and TRBJ1-1, with TRBD1 matching over 8 bases. Germline V CDR1 and CDR2: MDHEN, SYDVKM. The CDR3 sequence is 13 residues long. J was trimmed by 8 bases and V by 5 bases; bases with no gene match: 7. CDR3 sequence reads: CASSHRGGIEAFF. DNA for the CDR3: TGTGCCAGCAGTCACAGGGGGGGAATCGAAGCTTTCTTT.

This clonotype was counted only a few times. The chain carries TRBV5-6 and TRBJ2-7, with TRBD2 identical over 9 bases. The CDR3 totals 15 residues. Germline CDR1 and CDR2: SGHDT and YYEEEE. Trimming removed 4 bases from V and 3 bases from J; junction bases left unmatched: 8. Here the CDR3 reads CASSPSGKEFYEQYF. DNA of the CDR3: TGTGCCAGCAGCCCTAGCGGGAAAGAATTCTACGAGCAGTACTTC.

This clonotype occurred many times. The chain carries TRBV5-1 and TRBJ1-1, with a weak D call TRBD1 (6 bases). CDR1 SGHRS and CDR2 YFSETQ come from the germline V gene. The CDR3 is made up of 14 amino acids. V lost 1 base and J 0 bases, leaving 7 bases between the germline ends. DNA for the CDR3: TGCGCCAGCAGCTTGACAGGGATGAACACTGAAGCTTTCTTT. This codes for CASSLTGMNTEAFF.

The rearrangement links TRBV7-2 to TRBJ2-5; a possible D gene is TRBD2 (6 bases). CDR1 and CDR2 (germline): SGHTA, FQGNSA. V lost 6 bases and J 5 bases, leaving 19 bases between the germline ends. The CDR3 sequence is 15 residues long. In DNA form, the CDR3 reads TGTGCCAGCAGTCCCTATGGGAGGCCGGGGGAGACCCAGTACTTC. It is translated as CASSPYGRPGETQYF.